This T cell receptor beta chain originates from a study of blood T cell repertoires in COVID-19. The overall study: COVID-19 samples, acute and convalescent, were from the United States, Italy and Spain.

Participants were placed into cohorts based on the clinical history they reported. Recovery among Cohort 3 donors was established by two negative PCRs, clearance, or symptom resolution. V was pared by 0 bases and J by 10 bases, with 14 bases between. The CDR3 runs 15 residues. Germline CDR1 is SGDLS and CDR2 is YYNGEE. Original processing methods: Amplification of reference gene primers was used by the study to estimate nucleated cell counts. Sequencing used immunoSEQ multiplex PCR; TCRdb keeps in-frame clones, though not all of them. V and J calls and clone size are given by that table; D and trimming were obtained from the DNA. The sample yields about 440,000 clones, roughly 88% seen once.

The source is a man between 18 and 35 years old who had recovered from COVID-19. The sample was PBMCs or T cells enriched from blood (not recorded which). The J gene is TRBJ1-6, the V gene TRBV9; D gene uncertain. The CDR3 protein is CASSVDPGVNSPLHF. The CDR3 DNA reads as TGTGCCAGCAGCGTAGACCCCGGGGTGAACTCACCCCTCCACTTT.